One TCR beta chain is described in this entry. These data originate in a study of T cell responses to AZD1222 COVID-19 vaccine. With 6 bases clipped from V and 1 base from J, the junction kept 5 bases outside the gene matches. CDR3 length equals 15 residues. Germline loops: CDR1 ENHRY, CDR2 SYGVKD. Data came from immunoSEQ multiplex PCR; TCRdb stores just in-frame clones and leaves some out. The sample records 98,000 or so clones, roughly 88% being singletons. V gene TRBV10-3 combines with J gene TRBJ2-1; 8 bases agree with TRBD2. The sequence was collected from an adult in good health. The sequencing used peripheral blood, collected on day 0 of AZD1222 vaccination. The CDR3 reads CAIRASGSSYNEQFF. CDR3 in DNA: TGTGCCATCAGGGCGAGCGGGAGTTCCTACAATGAGCAGTTCTTC.